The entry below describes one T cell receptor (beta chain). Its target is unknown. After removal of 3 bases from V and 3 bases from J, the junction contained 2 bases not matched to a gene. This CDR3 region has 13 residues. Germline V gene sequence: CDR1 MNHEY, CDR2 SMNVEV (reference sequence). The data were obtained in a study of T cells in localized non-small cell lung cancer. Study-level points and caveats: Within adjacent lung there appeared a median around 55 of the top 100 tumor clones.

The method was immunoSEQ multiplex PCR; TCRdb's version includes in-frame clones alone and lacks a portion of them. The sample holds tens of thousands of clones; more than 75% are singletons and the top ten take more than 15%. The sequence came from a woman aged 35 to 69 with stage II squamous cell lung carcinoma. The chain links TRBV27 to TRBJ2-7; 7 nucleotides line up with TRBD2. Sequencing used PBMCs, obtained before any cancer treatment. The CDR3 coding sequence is TGTGCCAGCAGTTTGCGGGAGAACTACGAGCAGTACTTC. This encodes CASSLRENYEQYF.